The rows below give T cell receptor beta chains drawn from one sample of a study of cytomegalovirus exposure and HLA in healthy donors. The protocol was immunoSEQ multiplex PCR, while the TCRdb copy is restricted to in-frame clones and leaves out a portion. The sample has about 60,000 clones, roughly 78% seen once; the top ten hold less than 5%. The material sequenced was PBMCs. The receptor source for this set is a woman aged 25 to 39 in good health and CMV-seronegative. The CDR3 runs from the conserved cysteine through the conserved F or W. The D gene is left open where the match is weak. A clone size is listed for some rows: how often the clone was seen (once, few, many), or a class if it is expanded.

J: TRBJ2-1; size: NA; D: TRBD2; V: TRBV12-5; DNA: TGTGCTAGTGGTTTACCCCTCACTAGCGGGTCTCGGGAGCAGTTCTTC; CDR3: CASGLPLTSGSREQFF
J: TRBJ2-1; size: NA; D: TRBD1; V: TRBV9; DNA: TGTGCCAGCAGCGGGACAGGGGTCAACAATGAGCAGTTCTTC; CDR3: CASSGTGVNNEQFF
J: TRBJ1-1; size: NA; D: TRBD1; V: TRBV6-5; DNA: TGTGCCAGCAGAAAACAGGGGCGGAACACTGAAGCTTTCTTT; CDR3: CASRKQGRNTEAFF
J: TRBJ2-1; size: few; D: TRBD2; V: TRBV6-5; DNA: TGTGCCAGCAGTTACCGAGGACTAGCGGTGAATGAGCAGTTCTTC; CDR3: CASSYRGLAVNEQFF
J: TRBJ1-4; size: NA; D: NA; V: TRBV7-9; DNA: TGTGCCAGCAGCCGACTCGTAGCAACTAATGAAAAACTGTTTTTT; CDR3: CASSRLVATNEKLFF
J: TRBJ1-4; size: NA; D: TRBD1; V: TRBV6-1; DNA: TGTGCCAGCAGTGCAGGACAGGGCGGTGAAAAACTGTTTTTT; CDR3: CASSAGQGGEKLFF
J: TRBJ2-1; size: NA; D: TRBD2; V: TRBV11-2; DNA: TGTGCCAGCAGCACCGCCCGGGGGGAGAACAATGAGCAGTTCTTC; CDR3: CASSTARGENNEQFF
J: TRBJ1-2; size: NA; D: NA; V: TRBV7-3; DNA: TGTGCCAGCAGCCAAACGGGGGATACTAACTATGGCTACACCTTC; CDR3: CASSQTGDTNYGYTF
J: TRBJ1-2; size: NA; D: TRBD1; V: TRBV18; DNA: TGTGCCAGCTCACCTGGGACAGGGGATCTCTATGGCTACACCTTC; CDR3: CASSPGTGDLYGYTF
J: TRBJ1-1; size: NA; D: TRBD1; V: TRBV29-1; DNA: TGCAGCGTCCTGGGACAGGGTCCAAACACTGAAGCTTTCTTT; CDR3: CSVLGQGPNTEAFF
J: TRBJ2-1; size: NA; D: TRBD1; V: TRBV11-1; DNA: TGTGCCAGCAGCCTACAGGGGCGGCGGGAGTTCTTC; CDR3: CASSLQGRREFF
J: TRBJ2-3; size: NA; D: NA; V: TRBV30; DNA: TGTGCCTGGAGTGTTGGCTTCAGCACAGATACGCAGTATTTT; CDR3: CAWSVGFSTDTQYF
J: TRBJ1-2; size: NA; D: TRBD1; V: TRBV30; DNA: TGTGCCTGGAATGTATTAACAGGGGGTGTTGGCTACACCTTC; CDR3: CAWNVLTGGVGYTF
J: TRBJ1-1; size: NA; D: NA; V: TRBV10-3; DNA: TGTGCCATCAGTGACCCGGTCCTGCTGAACACTGAAGCTTTCTTT; CDR3: CAISDPVLLNTEAFF
J: TRBJ1-1; size: NA; D: NA; V: TRBV5-6; DNA: TGTGCCAGCAGCTTTTCTTTGAACACTGAAGCTTTCTTT; CDR3: CASSFSLNTEAFF
J: TRBJ1-1; size: NA; D: NA; V: TRBV28; DNA: TGTGCCAGCAGTTTCGAAGGCAGGCCGGCCCCCGAAGCTTTCTTT; CDR3: CASSFEGRPAPEAFF
J: TRBJ1-5; size: NA; D: TRBD1; V: TRBV4-1; DNA: TGCGCCAGCAGCCACCACCTGGACAGGGCGATTCTGGGTCAGCCCCAGCATTTT; CDR3: CASSHHLDRAILGQPQHF
J: TRBJ1-5; size: NA; D: NA; V: TRBV12-5; DNA: TGTGCTAGTGGCCAAGGGACTCTCACACATAATCAGCCCCAGCATTTT; CDR3: CASGQGTLTHNQPQHF
J: TRBJ1-2; size: NA; D: NA; V: TRBV5-4; DNA: TGTGCCAGCAGCTTGCAACAAGTCCATGGCTACACCTTC; CDR3: CASSLQQVHGYTF
J: TRBJ2-7; size: NA; D: NA; V: TRBV29-1; DNA: TGCAGCGTTGAAGGGGGCGGATCGACCTACGAGCAGTACTTC; CDR3: CSVEGGGSTYEQYF
J: TRBJ2-6; size: NA; D: NA; V: TRBV7-2; DNA: TGTGCCAGCAGCGAGGTCCCCGTCTCTGGGGCCAACGTCCTGACTTTC; CDR3: CASSEVPVSGANVLTF
J: TRBJ2-1; size: NA; D: NA; V: TRBV7-8; DNA: TGTGCCAGCAGCCACAGCTCCTACAATGAGCAGTTCTTC; CDR3: CASSHSSYNEQFF
J: TRBJ2-5; size: once; D: TRBD2; V: TRBV2; DNA: TGTGCCAGCGGCCTAGCGGGAGGAGCAGAGACCCAGTACTTC; CDR3: CASGLAGGAETQYF
J: TRBJ2-1; size: NA; D: NA; V: TRBV9; DNA: TGTGCCAGCAGCGTAGGTGGAGTAGTGGGTTACAATGAGCAGTTCTTC; CDR3: CASSVGGVVGYNEQFF
J: TRBJ1-1; size: NA; D: TRBD1; V: TRBV10-3; DNA: TGTGCCATCAGTGAGTCGGGACAGGGCTCTTTCTTT; CDR3: CAISESGQGSFF
J: TRBJ2-7; size: NA; D: NA; V: TRBV14; DNA: TGTGCCAGCAGCCATGGACAGTCCTTCTACGAGCAGTACTTC; CDR3: CASSHGQSFYEQYF
J: TRBJ1-1; size: NA; D: TRBD1; V: TRBV30; DNA: TGTGCCTGGAGTACAGGACAGGGGGAGAACACTGAAGCTTTCTTT; CDR3: CAWSTGQGENTEAFF
J: TRBJ1-1; size: NA; D: NA; V: TRBV2; DNA: TGTGCCACTTGGGGGCGCATGAACACTGAAGCTTTCTTT; CDR3: CATWGRMNTEAFF
J: TRBJ2-1; size: few; D: NA; V: TRBV6-5; DNA: TGTGCCAGCAGAACACGACAGGGGACTAATATGAGGCAGTTCTTC; CDR3: CASRTRQGTNMRQFF
J: TRBJ2-6; size: NA; D: NA; V: TRBV30; DNA: TGTGCCTGGAGTGGGGACAGGGCCAACGTCCTGACTTTC; CDR3: CAWSGDRANVLTF
J: TRBJ1-2; size: NA; D: TRBD1; V: TRBV10-3; DNA: TGTGCCATCAGTCCAGTCGGGACAGGGGCTGACGGCTACACCTTC; CDR3: CAISPVGTGADGYTF
J: TRBJ1-1; size: NA; D: NA; V: TRBV5-1; DNA: TGCGCCAGCCGAGTGTCCCGGAACACTGAAGCTTTCTTT; CDR3: CASRVSRNTEAFF
J: TRBJ2-4; size: NA; D: NA; V: TRBV29-1; DNA: TGCAGCGTTGAACTGAACCTGGGGCCGACAAACATTCAGTACTTC; CDR3: CSVELNLGPTNIQYF
J: TRBJ1-2; size: NA; D: NA; V: TRBV14; DNA: TGTGCCAGCAGCCAAGCTCCCGAGGCCCTCTGGGGCTACACCTTC; CDR3: CASSQAPEALWGYTF
J: TRBJ1-1; size: NA; D: NA; V: TRBV2; DNA: TGTGCCAGCAGTACACCGTTGAACACTGAAGCTTTCTTT; CDR3: CASSTPLNTEAFF
J: TRBJ1-6; size: NA; D: TRBD1; V: TRBV29-1; DNA: TGCAGCGCCAGACAGGGGGCGGGCTATAATTCACCCCTCCACTTT; CDR3: CSARQGAGYNSPLHF
J: TRBJ2-7; size: NA; D: NA; V: TRBV7-8; DNA: TGTGCCAGCAGCCCCTATGACATTCAGTCCTACGAGCAGTACTTC; CDR3: CASSPYDIQSYEQYF
J: TRBJ2-7; size: NA; D: NA; V: TRBV30; DNA: TGTGCCTGGAGTCATAGGGGCGAGCAGTACTTC; CDR3: CAWSHRGEQYF